The T cell receptor (beta chain) under discussion was sequenced for a study of blood T cell repertoires in COVID-19. The germline V gene has CDR1 MNHEY and CDR2 SVGAGI. The CDR3 has 14 residues. The J segment lost 4 bases and the V segment lost 8 bases, leaving 8 bases of the junction unmatched. Repertoires were generated with immunoSEQ multiplex PCR, while TCRdb's copy carries only in-frame clones and drops some. Among 150,000 to 160,000 clones listed, more than 80% were seen once. This receptor was identified in a man aged 45-65 years with acute or convalescent COVID-19. Sequenced: peripheral blood. The chain has TRBV6-5 and TRBJ2-5; TRBD1 matches 9 bases. CDR3 nucleotides: TGTGCCAGCCAGACAGGGGGTTATGTAGAGACCCAGTACTTC. This translates into CASQTGGYVETQYF.